This T cell receptor beta chain was captured in a study of follicular helper T cells after annual influenza vaccination. Study-level information: For some subjects, blood spans the 2013-2014, 2014-2015 and 2015-2016 annual vaccinations.

General observations from the study: Productive TCRB sequences came from only roughly 9-21% of cells. Most later recoveries of Day 7 ICOS+CD38+ clones were ICOS-CD38- cTfh.

Libraries were prepared by immunoSEQ multiplex PCR; TCRdb keeps only in-frame clonotypes and omits some of them. The table has 9,300 or so clones, over 80% seen once. There are a few counts of this clone. Its antigen is currently unknown. With V trimmed by 0 bases and J by 3 bases, 1 base remained unmatched. Germline V CDR1 and CDR2: SGHRS, YFSETQ. The CDR3 length is 14 residues. Sample time point: 2015-2016 season, pre-vaccination. No donor had influenza vaccine in the prior 6 months; all lived in the community. Sequences were derived from CXCR5+ CD38- circulating T follicular helper cells from blood, sampled on the day of influenza vaccination. Regarding subset: circulating Tfh, non-naive CD4+CXCR5+PD-1+ (ICOS+CD38+ or ICOS-CD38-). This sequence was found in an adult who received the influenza vaccine. The V and J genes are TRBV5-1 and TRBJ1-1; 8 positions agree with TRBD1. The CDR3 DNA reads as TGCGCCAGCAGCTTGGGGACAGGGCACACTGAAGCTTTCTTT. Translation gives CASSLGTGHTEAFF.